This T cell receptor (beta chain) was recovered during a study of blood T cell repertoires in COVID-19. The overall study: T cells, B-cell-depleted T cells, or PBMCs supplied cDNA or gDNA.

Repertoires were generated with immunoSEQ multiplex PCR, while TCRdb's copy carries only in-frame clones and drops some. Among 80,000 to 100,000 clones listed, 87% were seen once. V shed 5 bases and J 0 bases; nucleotides not matched to a gene: 6. The CDR3 extends over 15 amino acids. The germline V gene encodes CDR1 SGHVS and CDR2 FQNEAQ. This clone appeared a single time. The sample was peripheral blood. This sequence joins TRBV7-8 and TRBJ1-2; 7 bases match TRBD1. The TCR was taken from a woman in her fifties or sixties with active or convalescent COVID-19. CDR3: CASSPRQGANYGYTF. The CDR3 DNA sequence: TGTGCCAGCAGCCCCAGACAGGGAGCTAACTATGGCTACACCTTC. Variable domain in full (rest from reference TRBV7-8 and TRBJ1-2): GAGVSQSPRYKVAKRGQDVALRCDPISGHVSLFWYQQALGQGPEFLTYFQNEAQLDKSGLPSDRFFAERPEGSVSTLKIQRTQQEDSAVYLCASSPRQGANYGYTFGSGTRLTVV.